This TCR beta chain was documented in a study of tumor-infiltrating lymphocytes in primary liver carcinoma. The overall study: Tumors were staged T1-T3 N0M0 and measured about 4.2 to 10 cm across. The yield of productive TCRbeta reads per sample was roughly 3.65 to 8 million and was similar across tissue types.

Priming with a constant-region primer yielded TCR beta cDNA from around 540 ng total RNA. A slightly modified ARM-PCR protocol with three nested multiplex PCR rounds produced these TCR beta libraries. Forward primers for TRBV1-TRBV30 and a C-beta reverse primer served the first two PCR rounds, at approximately 10 cycles each. MiXCR, run by TCRdb on the multiplex PCR reads, gives a single entry per CDR3 protein. This table has approximately 330,000 distinct CDR3 sequences, around three fifths appearing once. Both blood RNA, taken from unsorted whole blood, and germline DNA were extracted. The patients lived with chronic HBV infection and had not yet received any treatment. This clonotype appeared a few times. One junction end disagrees with the germline gene, perhaps due to a read error. The CDR3 consists of 11 residues.

The genes are TRBV12-3 or TRBV12-4 and TRBJ2-5; D is uncertain. Sequenced: peripheral blood. The sequence was collected from a man in his forties with primary liver carcinoma and hepatitis B virus infection. In nucleotides, the CDR3 is TGTACCAGCAGTTTTGGGGAGACCCAGTACTTC. Translating gives CTSSFGETQYF.